Listed below are T cell receptor beta chains from one sample, sequenced in a study of T cells after somatic rescue of genetic block. Using immunoSEQ multiplex PCR, the repertoire was profiled, and TCRdb retains in-frame clones only, with some absent. The table has 9,500 to 15,000 clones, about two thirds seen once. Sequenced input: peripheral blood mononuclear cells (PBMCs). The source of these receptors is a boy aged 5-17 years. Both conserved end residues are part of each CDR3. The order of the fields is CDR3 protein, CDR3 DNA, D gene, J gene, V gene, clone size. The D gene is left open where the match is weak. Not all rows give a size; the values are once, few, many and, for expanded clones, a class.

cdr3_aa: CASSYSRGVYEQYF
cdr3_nt: TGTGCCAGCAGTTACTCGCGGGGCGTCTACGAGCAGTACTTC
d_call: NA
j_call: TRBJ2-7
v_call: TRBV6-6
clone_size: NA

cdr3_aa: CASSWLYEQYF
cdr3_nt: TGTGCCAGCAGTTGGCTCTACGAGCAGTACTTC
d_call: NA
j_call: TRBJ2-7
v_call: TRBV6-1
clone_size: NA

cdr3_aa: CAIQATSGGAVTGELFF
cdr3_nt: TGTGCCATTCAAGCCACTAGCGGGGGGGCCGTAACCGGGGAGCTGTTTTTT
d_call: TRBD2
j_call: TRBJ2-2
v_call: TRBV10-3
clone_size: NA

cdr3_aa: CASTQGFYGYTF
cdr3_nt: TGTGCCAGCACCCAGGGATTCTATGGCTACACCTTC
d_call: NA
j_call: TRBJ1-2
v_call: TRBV7-9
clone_size: few

cdr3_aa: CASSHGLAGTKETQYF
cdr3_nt: TGTGCCAGCAGCCACGGACTAGCGGGAACCAAAGAGACCCAGTACTTC
d_call: TRBD2
j_call: TRBJ2-5
v_call: TRBV13
clone_size: NA

cdr3_aa: CAWSSDGYEQYF
cdr3_nt: TGTGCCTGGAGTTCGGACGGCTACGAGCAGTACTTC
d_call: NA
j_call: TRBJ2-7
v_call: TRBV30
clone_size: once

cdr3_aa: CASSPGQGGTDTQYF
cdr3_nt: TGCGCCAGCAGCCCGGGACAGGGGGGCACAGATACGCAGTATTTT
d_call: TRBD1
j_call: TRBJ2-3
v_call: TRBV5-1
clone_size: NA

cdr3_aa: CASSEQGADTQYF
cdr3_nt: TGTGCCAGCAGTGAACAGGGGGCAGATACGCAGTATTTT
d_call: TRBD1
j_call: TRBJ2-3
v_call: TRBV6-1
clone_size: NA

cdr3_aa: CASSFGGGQGQYF
cdr3_nt: TGTGCCAGCAGTTTCGGGGGGGGACAGGGGCAGTACTTC
d_call: NA
j_call: TRBJ2-7
v_call: TRBV28
clone_size: medium-sized

cdr3_aa: CATSDRGRGNYGYTF
cdr3_nt: TGTGCCACCTCGGACAGGGGAAGGGGGAACTATGGCTACACCTTC
d_call: TRBD1
j_call: TRBJ1-2
v_call: TRBV28
clone_size: NA

cdr3_aa: CASSLGVTQYF
cdr3_nt: TGTGCCAGCAGCTTAGGGGTGACCCAGTACTTC
d_call: NA
j_call: TRBJ2-5
v_call: TRBV7-2
clone_size: NA

cdr3_aa: CASSLIPGTSPTDTQYF
cdr3_nt: TGTGCCAGCAGCTTAATCCCCGGGACTTCACCCACAGATACGCAGTATTTT
d_call: NA
j_call: TRBJ2-3
v_call: TRBV7-9
clone_size: few

cdr3_aa: CASSFEGVGNQPQHF
cdr3_nt: TGCGCCAGCAGCTTCGAGGGCGTGGGCAATCAGCCCCAGCATTTT
d_call: NA
j_call: TRBJ1-5
v_call: TRBV5-1
clone_size: NA

cdr3_aa: CASSLSGQGDSGANVLTF
cdr3_nt: TGCGCCAGCAGCTTGAGCGGGCAGGGCGACTCTGGGGCCAACGTCCTGACTTTC
d_call: NA
j_call: TRBJ2-6
v_call: TRBV5-1
clone_size: NA

cdr3_aa: CASSYVQGLEQYF
cdr3_nt: TGTGCCAGCAGTTATGTACAGGGACTCGAGCAGTACTTC
d_call: NA
j_call: TRBJ2-7
v_call: TRBV7-6
clone_size: NA

cdr3_aa: CASRPFGGNTGELFF
cdr3_nt: TGTGCCAGCAGACCCTTCGGGGGGAACACCGGGGAGCTGTTTTTT
d_call: NA
j_call: TRBJ2-2
v_call: TRBV25-1
clone_size: NA

cdr3_aa: CASSFREGSGELFF
cdr3_nt: TGTGCCAGCAGCTTCAGGGAGGGGAGCGGGGAGCTGTTTTTT
d_call: TRBD2
j_call: TRBJ2-2
v_call: TRBV7-8
clone_size: NA

cdr3_aa: CASSFSGTANSPLHF
cdr3_nt: TGTGCCAGCAGCTTCTCCGGGACAGCTAATTCACCCCTCCACTTT
d_call: TRBD1
j_call: TRBJ1-6
v_call: TRBV5-6
clone_size: NA

cdr3_aa: CASSLAGADPLTYEQYF
cdr3_nt: TGCGCCAGCAGCTTGGCCGGGGCGGACCCTTTAACTTACGAGCAGTACTTC
d_call: NA
j_call: TRBJ2-7
v_call: TRBV5-1
clone_size: once

cdr3_aa: CASKQEAYGYTF
cdr3_nt: TGTGCCAGTAAGCAGGAGGCCTATGGCTACACCTTC
d_call: NA
j_call: TRBJ1-2
v_call: TRBV19
clone_size: NA

cdr3_aa: CASSIDAGPQSYEQYF
cdr3_nt: TGTGCCAGTAGTATAGATGCCGGGCCCCAGTCCTACGAGCAGTACTTC
d_call: NA
j_call: TRBJ2-7
v_call: TRBV19
clone_size: NA

cdr3_aa: CASSYHDRGYGYGYTF
cdr3_nt: TGTGCCAGCAGTTACCACGACAGGGGTTATGGCTATGGCTACACCTTC
d_call: TRBD1
j_call: TRBJ1-2
v_call: TRBV6-5
clone_size: NA

cdr3_aa: CASSLGLGHNEQFF
cdr3_nt: TGTGCCAGCAGTCTAGGACTAGGTCACAATGAGCAGTTCTTC
d_call: TRBD2
j_call: TRBJ2-1
v_call: TRBV6-4
clone_size: NA

cdr3_aa: CASRPGTGAGTDTQYF
cdr3_nt: TGCGCCAGCAGACCCGGGACAGGGGCCGGCACAGATACGCAGTATTTT
d_call: TRBD1
j_call: TRBJ2-3
v_call: TRBV10-1
clone_size: few

cdr3_aa: CASSFVPYTDTQYF
cdr3_nt: TGTGCCAGCAGCTTCGTACCTTACACAGATACGCAGTATTTT
d_call: NA
j_call: TRBJ2-3
v_call: TRBV5-4
clone_size: NA

cdr3_aa: CASSLGGVYSYEQYF
cdr3_nt: TGCGCCAGCAGCTTGGGAGGGGTCTACTCCTACGAGCAGTACTTC
d_call: NA
j_call: TRBJ2-7
v_call: TRBV5-1
clone_size: NA

cdr3_aa: CASSPLGVSRAEKLFF
cdr3_nt: TGTGCCAGCTCACCACTCGGGGTAAGCAGGGCTGAAAAACTGTTTTTT
d_call: NA
j_call: TRBJ1-4
v_call: TRBV18
clone_size: NA

cdr3_aa: CASSGASRTGHGYTF
cdr3_nt: TGCGCCAGCAGCGGAGCCTCTCGGACAGGCCATGGCTACACCTTC
d_call: TRBD1
j_call: TRBJ1-2
v_call: TRBV5-1
clone_size: NA

cdr3_aa: CASSSRTPGNTIYF
cdr3_nt: TGTGCCAGCAGTTCCCGGACTCCCGGAAACACCATATATTTT
d_call: NA
j_call: TRBJ1-3
v_call: TRBV28
clone_size: NA

cdr3_aa: CASSPDLGQYGYTF
cdr3_nt: TGCGCCAGCAGCCCGGACCTGGGCCAGTATGGCTACACCTTC
d_call: NA
j_call: TRBJ1-2
v_call: TRBV5-1
clone_size: NA

cdr3_aa: CASSSGWIYEQYF
cdr3_nt: TGTGCCAGCAGTTCAGGATGGATTTACGAGCAGTACTTC
d_call: NA
j_call: TRBJ2-7
v_call: TRBV28
clone_size: NA

cdr3_aa: CASSLVLAGGEGNEQFF
cdr3_nt: TGTGCCAGCAGCTTAGTTTTGGCGGGAGGGGAAGGCAATGAGCAGTTCTTC
d_call: TRBD2
j_call: TRBJ2-1
v_call: TRBV7-3
clone_size: NA

cdr3_aa: CASGVTGLSGNTIYF
cdr3_nt: TGTGCCAGCGGGGTGACAGGTCTATCTGGAAACACCATATATTTT
d_call: NA
j_call: TRBJ1-3
v_call: TRBV28
clone_size: NA

cdr3_aa: CASSLDSPWMGPLHF
cdr3_nt: TGTGCCAGCAGTTTAGACAGCCCTTGGATGGGGCCCCTCCACTTT
d_call: NA
j_call: TRBJ1-6
v_call: TRBV28
clone_size: NA

cdr3_aa: CASSYGVSYEQYF
cdr3_nt: TGTGCCAGCAGCTACGGGGTCTCCTACGAGCAGTACTTC
d_call: NA
j_call: TRBJ2-7
v_call: TRBV7-9
clone_size: NA

cdr3_aa: CASSPPGPLYNEQFF
cdr3_nt: TGTGCCAGCAGTCCCCCAGGACCGCTCTACAATGAGCAGTTCTTC
d_call: NA
j_call: TRBJ2-1
v_call: TRBV28
clone_size: NA

cdr3_aa: CASSLDGGFALEQYF
cdr3_nt: TGCGCCAGCAGCTTGGATGGCGGGTTTGCCCTCGAGCAGTACTTC
d_call: NA
j_call: TRBJ2-7
v_call: TRBV5-1
clone_size: NA

cdr3_aa: CASSIGTGSTYEQYF
cdr3_nt: TGTGCCAGTAGTATTGGTACAGGCTCCACCTACGAGCAGTACTTC
d_call: NA
j_call: TRBJ2-7
v_call: TRBV19
clone_size: NA

cdr3_aa: CASSLAPSSKETQYF
cdr3_nt: TGTGCCAGCAGCTTAGCGCCATCTTCCAAGGAGACCCAGTACTTC
d_call: NA
j_call: TRBJ2-5
v_call: TRBV7-8
clone_size: few

cdr3_aa: CASSKGQGANTGELFF
cdr3_nt: TGTGCCAGCAGTAAGGGACAGGGGGCCAACACCGGGGAGCTGTTTTTT
d_call: TRBD1
j_call: TRBJ2-2
v_call: TRBV5-6
clone_size: NA

cdr3_aa: CAWSPRPSSFYGYTF
cdr3_nt: TGTGCCTGGAGTCCCCGTCCCTCATCCTTCTATGGCTACACCTTC
d_call: NA
j_call: TRBJ1-2
v_call: TRBV30
clone_size: NA

cdr3_aa: CASSWGLAGLPYEQYF
cdr3_nt: TGTGCCAGCAGCTGGGGACTAGCGGGGCTCCCCTACGAGCAGTACTTC
d_call: TRBD2
j_call: TRBJ2-7
v_call: TRBV11-2
clone_size: NA

cdr3_aa: CASSLCRDEQYF
cdr3_nt: TGCGCCAGCAGTTTGTGCCGGGACGAGCAGTACTTC
d_call: NA
j_call: TRBJ2-7
v_call: TRBV10-1
clone_size: large

cdr3_aa: CASSPQVSGNTIYF
cdr3_nt: TGTGCCAGCTCACCACAAGTTTCTGGAAACACCATATATTTT
d_call: NA
j_call: TRBJ1-3
v_call: TRBV18
clone_size: NA

cdr3_aa: CASSRDGTLSTDTQYF
cdr3_nt: TGTGCCAGCAGTAGGGACGGTACCCTCAGCACAGATACGCAGTATTTT
d_call: NA
j_call: TRBJ2-3
v_call: TRBV2
clone_size: NA

cdr3_aa: CSVGTGENYGYTF
cdr3_nt: TGCAGCGTTGGGACAGGGGAAAACTATGGCTACACCTTC
d_call: TRBD1
j_call: TRBJ1-2
v_call: TRBV29-1
clone_size: NA

cdr3_aa: CASSQDVSGVRETQYF
cdr3_nt: TGCGCCAGCAGCCAAGACGTTAGCGGGGTACGGGAGACCCAGTACTTC
d_call: TRBD2
j_call: TRBJ2-5
v_call: TRBV4-1
clone_size: NA

cdr3_aa: CASSPLAVNTDTQYF
cdr3_nt: TGTGCCAGCAGTCCACTAGCGGTTAACACAGATACGCAGTATTTT
d_call: TRBD2
j_call: TRBJ2-3
v_call: TRBV28
clone_size: few

cdr3_aa: CASRTLAGGLNEQFF
cdr3_nt: TGTGCCAGCAGGACTCTAGCGGGAGGACTCAATGAGCAGTTCTTC
d_call: TRBD2
j_call: TRBJ2-1
v_call: TRBV28
clone_size: once